The source of this T cell receptor beta chain is a study of CD8+ T cells in alopecia areata. As for treatment: oral pan-JAK inhibitor, 5-10 mg twice daily. The authors extracted RNA and reverse transcribed it into cDNA as the sequencing template. The assay was immunoSEQ multiplex PCR, and TCRdb's table has in-frame clones only and misses some. Here the sample spans roughly 180,000 clones, 45% to 65% being singletons. The receptor's source is a human donor with alopecia areata. The source was CD4+ T cells sorted from blood, collected at week 4, from a patient treated with tofacitinib.

The CDR3 sequence is CTTRGTDGYTF. The CDR3 DNA reads as TGCACCACCCGGGGTACTGATGGCTACACCTTC. The J gene is TRBJ1-2, the V gene TRBV29-1, with D hard to call. Germline-derived CDR1 and CDR2 are SQVTM and ANQGSEA. CDR3 length equals 11 residues.